Sequencing of this T cell receptor (beta chain) was carried out in a study of beta chain features in type 1 diabetes. Findings and limits, study-wide: Fewer insertions but more deletions were seen at VDJ junctions in type 1 diabetes patients. The naive, central memory and Treg TCRB repertoires looked more alike in patients than they did in healthy donors. Significant though moderate, a shortening of TCRB CDR3s appeared in all four CD4+ subsets of Type 1 diabetes patients. The analysis here could not establish whether HLA type shapes TCRB rearrangement.

Comment on this clone: Its antigen is currently unknown.

This CDR3 has 13 amino acids. In germline, CDR1 is MNHNS, CDR2 SASEGT. With 8 bases removed from V and 3 bases from J, the gap between germline ends came to 11 bases. CD4+ naive, central memory, regulatory and stem cell-like memory subsets were isolated by sorting on CD45RO/CCR7/CD25/CD127/CD95/CD27. What was sequenced were expressed TCRB transcripts, since all of the isolated RNA had been reverse transcribed. TCRdb's table, derived via immunoSEQ multiplex PCR, lists solely in-frame clones and lacks some. The sample carries 250,000 to 350,000 clones, roughly an eighth recorded once. The sequence was obtained from a man aged 25 to 40 with type 1 diabetes. Sample: naive CD4+ T cells from blood. The chain carries TRBV6-1 and TRBJ1-5; D call uncertain. CDR3 in amino acids: CASEALPNQPQHF. The CDR3, as DNA: TGTGCCAGCGAAGCGCTTCCCAATCAGCCCCAGCATTTT.